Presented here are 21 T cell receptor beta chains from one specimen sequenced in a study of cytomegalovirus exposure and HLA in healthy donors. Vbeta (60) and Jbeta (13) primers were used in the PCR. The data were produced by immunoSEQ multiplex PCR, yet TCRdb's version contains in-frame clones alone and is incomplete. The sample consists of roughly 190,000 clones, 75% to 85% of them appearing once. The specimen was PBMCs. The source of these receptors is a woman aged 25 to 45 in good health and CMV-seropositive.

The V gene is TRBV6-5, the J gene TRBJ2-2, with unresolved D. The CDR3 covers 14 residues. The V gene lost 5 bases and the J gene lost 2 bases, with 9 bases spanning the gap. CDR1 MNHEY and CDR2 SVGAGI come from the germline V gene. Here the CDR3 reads CASSPGANTGELFF. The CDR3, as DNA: TGTGCCAGCAGTCCAGGCGCAAACACCGGGGAGCTGTTTTTT.

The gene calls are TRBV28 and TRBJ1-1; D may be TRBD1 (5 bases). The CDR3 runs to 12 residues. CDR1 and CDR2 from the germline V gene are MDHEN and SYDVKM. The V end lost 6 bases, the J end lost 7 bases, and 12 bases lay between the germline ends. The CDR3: CASSARGFEAFF. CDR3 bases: TGTGCCAGCAGCGCCCGGGGGTTTGAAGCTTTCTTT. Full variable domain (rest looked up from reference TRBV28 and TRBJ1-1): DVKVTQSSRYLVKRTGEKVFLECVQDMDHENMFWYRQDPGLGLRLIYFSYDVKMKEKGDIPEGYSVSREKKERFSLILESASTNQTSMYLCASSARGFEAFFGQGTRLTVV.

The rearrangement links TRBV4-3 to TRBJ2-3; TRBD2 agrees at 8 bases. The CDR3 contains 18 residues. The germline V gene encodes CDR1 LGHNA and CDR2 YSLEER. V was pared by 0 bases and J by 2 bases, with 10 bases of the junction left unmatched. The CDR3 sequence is CASSQEWGSGIPTDTQYF. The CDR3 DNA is TGCGCCAGCAGCCAAGAATGGGGTAGCGGGATCCCCACAGATACGCAGTATTTT.

CDR3 sequence: CARSLPTGQNTGELFF. CDR3 nucleotide sequence: TGTGCCAGAAGCTTGCCGACAGGGCAGAACACCGGGGAGCTGTTTTTT. The V and J genes are TRBV5-3 and TRBJ2-2, with TRBD1 identical over 7 bases. TRBV5-3 is annotated as an ORF whose role is uncertain. The CDR3 loop spans 16 amino acids. Trimming at V came to 1 base and at J to 1 base, leaving 4 bases not matched to a gene.

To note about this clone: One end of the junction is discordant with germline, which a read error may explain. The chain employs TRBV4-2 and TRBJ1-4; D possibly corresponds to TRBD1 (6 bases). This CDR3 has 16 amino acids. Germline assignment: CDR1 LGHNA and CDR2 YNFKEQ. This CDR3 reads CASSKEPQGQREKLFF. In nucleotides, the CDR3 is TGTGCCAGCAGCAAAGAGCCACAGGGCCAGCGGGAAAAACTGTTTTTT.

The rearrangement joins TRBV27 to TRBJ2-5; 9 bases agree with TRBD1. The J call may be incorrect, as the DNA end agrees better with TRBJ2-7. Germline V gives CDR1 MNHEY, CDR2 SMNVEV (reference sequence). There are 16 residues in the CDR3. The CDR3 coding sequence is TGTGCCAGCAGCGCGTGGAGGGGGACAGGGCTTGGCGAGCAGTACTTC. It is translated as CASSAWRGTGLGEQYF.

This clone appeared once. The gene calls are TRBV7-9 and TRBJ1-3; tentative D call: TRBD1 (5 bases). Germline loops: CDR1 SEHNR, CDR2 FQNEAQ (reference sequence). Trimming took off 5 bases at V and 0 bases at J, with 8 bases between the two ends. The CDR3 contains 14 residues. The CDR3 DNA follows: TGTGCCAGCAGCGCGACAGACTCTGGAAACACCATATATTTT. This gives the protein CASSATDSGNTIYF. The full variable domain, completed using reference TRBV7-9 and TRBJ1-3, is DTGVSQNPRHKITKRGQNVTFRCDPISEHNRLYWYRQTLGQGPEFLTYFQNEAQLEKSRLLSDRFSAERPKGSFSTLEIQRTEQGDSAMYLCASSATDSGNTIYFGEGSWLTVV.

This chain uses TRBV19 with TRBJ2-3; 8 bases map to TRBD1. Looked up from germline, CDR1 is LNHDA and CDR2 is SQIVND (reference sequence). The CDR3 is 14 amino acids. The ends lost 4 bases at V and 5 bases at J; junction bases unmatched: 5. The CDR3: CASSNSGGLDTQYF. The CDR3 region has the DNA TGTGCCAGTAGTAACTCAGGGGGCCTAGATACGCAGTATTTT.

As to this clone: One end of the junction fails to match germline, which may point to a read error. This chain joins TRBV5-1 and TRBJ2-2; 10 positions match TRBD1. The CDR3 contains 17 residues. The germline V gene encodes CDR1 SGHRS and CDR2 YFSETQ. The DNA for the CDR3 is TGCGCCAGCAGCTCGACAGGGGGCTGGGTAAACACCGGGGAGCTATTTTTT. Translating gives CASSSTGGWVNTGELFF.

CDR3 bases: TGTGCCAGCAGCTCCCACAGGGGACTAGGGGGAAACACCATATATTTT. Translated, it gives CASSSHRGLGGNTIYF. V gene TRBV7-8 combines with J gene TRBJ1-3; 7 bases are a match to TRBD1. This CDR3 has 16 residues. Germline V gives CDR1 SGHVS, CDR2 FQNEAQ. V was pared by 4 bases and J by 4 bases, with 10 bases of the junction left unmatched.

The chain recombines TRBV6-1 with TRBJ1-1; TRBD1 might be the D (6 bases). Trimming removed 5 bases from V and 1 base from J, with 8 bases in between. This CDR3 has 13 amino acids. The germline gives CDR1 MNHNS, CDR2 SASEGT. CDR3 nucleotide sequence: TGTGCCAGCAGTAACAGGGAGAACACTGAAGCTTTCTTT. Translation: CASSNRENTEAFF.

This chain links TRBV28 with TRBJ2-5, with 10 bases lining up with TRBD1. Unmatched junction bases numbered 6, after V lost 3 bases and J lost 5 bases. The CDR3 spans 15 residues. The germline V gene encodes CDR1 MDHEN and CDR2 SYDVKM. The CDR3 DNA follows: TGTGCCAGCAGTTTCTCGACAGGGGGCAGTGAGACCCAGTACTTC. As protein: CASSFSTGGSETQYF.

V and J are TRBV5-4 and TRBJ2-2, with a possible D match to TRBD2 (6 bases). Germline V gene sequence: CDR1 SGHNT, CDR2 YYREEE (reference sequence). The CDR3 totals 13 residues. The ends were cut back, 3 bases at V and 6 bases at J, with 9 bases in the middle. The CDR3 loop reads CASSWDSAGELFF. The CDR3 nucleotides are TGTGCCAGCAGCTGGGACTCGGCCGGGGAGCTGTTTTTT.

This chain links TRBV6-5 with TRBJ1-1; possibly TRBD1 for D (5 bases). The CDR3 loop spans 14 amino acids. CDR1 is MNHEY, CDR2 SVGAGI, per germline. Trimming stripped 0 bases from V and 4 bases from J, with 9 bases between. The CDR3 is CASSYSIQGTEAFF. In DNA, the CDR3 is TGTGCCAGCAGTTACTCGATCCAGGGCACTGAAGCTTTCTTT.

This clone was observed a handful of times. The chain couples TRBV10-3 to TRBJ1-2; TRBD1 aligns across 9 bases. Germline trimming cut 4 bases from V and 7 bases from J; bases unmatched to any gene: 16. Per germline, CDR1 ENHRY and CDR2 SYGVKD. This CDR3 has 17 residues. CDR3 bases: TGTGCCATCAGTGGTCCCGCGGAGACAGGGGGAAAGGGTGGCTACACCTTC. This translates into CAISGPAETGGKGGYTF.

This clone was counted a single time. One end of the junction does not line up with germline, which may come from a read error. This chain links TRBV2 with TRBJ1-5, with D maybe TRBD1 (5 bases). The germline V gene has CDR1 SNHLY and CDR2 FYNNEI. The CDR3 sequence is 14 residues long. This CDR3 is CVSSYDSSNQPQHF. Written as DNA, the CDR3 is TGTGTCAGCAGTTATGACAGTTCCAATCAGCCCCAGCATTTT.

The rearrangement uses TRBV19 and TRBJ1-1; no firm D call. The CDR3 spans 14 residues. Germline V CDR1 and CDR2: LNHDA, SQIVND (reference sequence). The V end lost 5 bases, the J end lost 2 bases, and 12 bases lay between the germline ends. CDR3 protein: CASSVRVDNTEAFF. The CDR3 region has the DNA TGTGCCAGTAGTGTCCGGGTCGACAACACTGAAGCTTTCTTT.

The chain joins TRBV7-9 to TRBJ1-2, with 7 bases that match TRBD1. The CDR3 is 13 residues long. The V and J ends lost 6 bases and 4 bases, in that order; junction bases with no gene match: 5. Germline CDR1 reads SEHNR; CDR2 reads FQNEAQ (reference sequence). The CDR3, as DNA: TGTGCCAGCAGTTTGGACAGGCCCTATGGCTACACCTTC. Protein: CASSLDRPYGYTF.

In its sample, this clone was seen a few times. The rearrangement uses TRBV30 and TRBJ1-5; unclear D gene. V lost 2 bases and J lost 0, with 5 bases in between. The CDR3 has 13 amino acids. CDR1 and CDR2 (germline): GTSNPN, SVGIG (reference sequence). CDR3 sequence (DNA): TGTGCCTGGAGTATAGATAGCAATCAGCCCCAGCATTTT. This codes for CAWSIDSNQPQHF.

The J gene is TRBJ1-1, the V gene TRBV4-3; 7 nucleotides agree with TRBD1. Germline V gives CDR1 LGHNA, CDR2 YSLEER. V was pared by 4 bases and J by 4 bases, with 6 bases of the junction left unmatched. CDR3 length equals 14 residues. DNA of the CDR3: TGCGCCAGCAGCCCCACGAACAGGGGCACTGAAGCTTTCTTT. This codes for CASSPTNRGTEAFF.

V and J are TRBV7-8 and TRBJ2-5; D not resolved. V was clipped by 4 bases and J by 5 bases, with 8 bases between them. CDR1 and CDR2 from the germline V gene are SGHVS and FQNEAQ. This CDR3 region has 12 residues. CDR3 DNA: TGTGCCAGCAGCTACCCCGGGGAGACCCAGTACTTC. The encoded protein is CASSYPGETQYF.